This T cell receptor beta chain stems from a study of PD-1 blockade in classical Hodgkin lymphoma. Brentuximab vedotin exposure varied, and every patient relapsed after autologous stem cell transplantation. The best responses consisted of complete response, partial response or progressive disease. About this clone itself: Its cognate antigen is unknown.

The study's findings and limits: Newly diagnosed patients were reported to exhibit reduced baseline TCR diversity relative to healthy donors.

TCRdb's table, derived via immunoSEQ multiplex PCR, lists solely in-frame clones and lacks some. The table has around 20,000 clones, around 86% seen once. Unmatched junction bases numbered 7, after V lost 5 bases and J lost 4 bases. The CDR3 runs 15 residues. Germline lookup yields CDR1 SEHNR and CDR2 FQNEAQ (reference sequence). The chain has TRBV7-9 and TRBJ2-3, with 9 bases lining up with TRBD1. The specimen was peripheral blood mononuclear cells (PBMCs), collected at baseline. The TCR originated in a human donor with classical Hodgkin lymphoma. As DNA, the CDR3 is TGTGCCAGCAGCCCGACAGGGGGTTTGGCAGATACGCAGTATTTT. Translation: CASSPTGGLADTQYF.